Following are 3 T cell receptor beta chains from one sample sequenced in a study of Graves' ophthalmopathy and Graves' hyperthyroidism. Amplifying from RNA transcripts, the study obtained TCR beta CDR3 regions. A first-round RT-PCR used HTBI primers, followed by a second-round multiplex PCR. TCRdb re-called the multiplex PCR reads with MiXCR, one entry per CDR3 protein. Seen here are about 740,000 distinct CDR3 sequences, 40% observed once, and the top ten hold 44%. Material: peripheral blood. The origin of the receptors is an adult man with Graves' ophthalmopathy.

This clonotype was detected many times. The chain recombines TRBV7-2 with TRBJ1-2, with no clear D. This CDR3 has 14 amino acids. With 0 bases removed from V and 2 bases from J, the gap between germline ends came to 7 bases. Germline CDR1 reads SGHTA; CDR2 reads FQGNSA. CDR3: CASSLAYSNYGYTF. The DNA for the CDR3 is TGTGCCAGCAGCTTAGCATACTCAAACTATGGCTACACCTTC.

CDR3 coding DNA: TGTGCCAGCAGCGAGACAGGGTCCTCCTCCTACGAGCAGTACTTC. Its protein product is CASSETGSSSYEQYF. The chain combines TRBV7-9 with TRBJ2-7; 7 bases are shared with TRBD1. Per the germline V gene, CDR1 is SEHNR and CDR2 is FQNEAQ (reference sequence). Trimming removed 5 bases from V and 0 bases from J; junction bases left unmatched: 7. This CDR3 contains 15 residues.

The rearrangement links TRBV24-1 to TRBJ1-5; unclear D gene. Per the germline V gene, CDR1 is KGHDR and CDR2 is SFDVKD. V shed 11 bases and J shed 7 bases, with 20 bases lying between them. This CDR3 is 14 amino acids long. CDR3 amino acids: CASTGDPRSQPQHF. For the CDR3, the DNA is TGTGCCAGCACCGGAGACCCGCGATCCCAGCCCCAGCATTTT.